The 9 T cell receptor beta chains given below trace back to one sample, sequenced in a study of blood T cells in healthy people across ages. The use of a sample-barcoded 5' primer and a J-beta primer mix characterized a second PCR of about 7 to 12 cycles. MiXCR, applied by TCRdb to the 5' RACE reads, yields one record per CDR3 protein. There are roughly 1.7 million distinct CDR3 sequences in the sample; about 35% occur only once, and approximately 11% lies in the top ten. Sample: blood. Receptor source: a woman under 40 in good health.

V gene TRBV7-9 combines with J gene TRBJ2-6; D call uncertain. The V and J ends lost 5 bases and 0 bases respectively, with 11 bases between them. This CDR3 has 16 amino acids. CDR1 is SEHNR, CDR2 FQNEAQ, per germline (reference sequence). The CDR3: CASSPDGSSGANVLTF. The CDR3 bases are TGTGCCAGCAGCCCGGACGGTAGCTCTGGGGCCAACGTCCTGACTTTC.

This clonotype occurred a few times. This rearrangement joins TRBV12-3 or TRBV12-4 to TRBJ2-1; 8 bases match TRBD2. The J segment lost 9 bases and the V segment lost 4 bases, leaving 8 bases of the junction unmatched. The CDR3 consists of 14 residues. CDR3 amino acids: CASSSPSGGFEQFF. CDR3 DNA sequence: TGTGCCAGCAGTTCCCCGTCGGGGGGGTTTGAGCAGTTCTTC.

The V gene is TRBV7-9, the J gene TRBJ2-1; D is tentatively TRBD1 or TRBD2 (5 bases each). The CDR3 consists of 14 residues. The germline V gene has CDR1 SEHNR and CDR2 FQNEAQ (reference sequence). Trimming cost V 2 bases and J 6 bases, with 11 bases left between them. The CDR3 loop reads CASSLRDPPNEQFF. The CDR3 DNA is TGTGCCAGCAGCTTACGGGACCCACCCAATGAGCAGTTCTTC.

In this sample, this clonotype turned up a few times. V is TRBV28 and J is TRBJ2-3, with D unresolved. The CDR3 sequence is 15 residues long. Trimming took 7 bases from V and 2 from J, leaving 16 bases between them. Per germline, CDR1 MDHEN and CDR2 SYDVKM. Here the CDR3 reads CASKVSRTYTDTQYF. In nucleotides, the CDR3 is TGTGCCAGCAAAGTTAGCAGAACCTACACAGATACGCAGTATTTT.

This chain connects TRBV6-1 to TRBJ2-7; TRBD2 might be the D (6 bases). Germline CDR1 reads MNHNS; CDR2 reads SASEGT. The CDR3 has 14 residues. V shed 6 bases and J shed 0 bases, with 12 bases lying between them. The CDR3 loop reads CASSIGGDSYEQYF. The CDR3, as DNA: TGTGCCAGCAGCATCGGCGGGGACTCCTACGAGCAGTACTTC.

Written as DNA, the CDR3 is TGTGCCAGCAGTACTAGCGGCACTTCCCTTCAAGAGACCCAGTACTTC. It specifies CASSTSGTSLQETQYF. J is TRBJ2-5 and V is TRBV7-2; 8 nucleotides agree with TRBD2. Germline trimming cut 6 bases from V and 2 bases from J; bases unmatched to any gene: 11. The CDR3 runs 16 residues. Germline loops: CDR1 SGHTA, CDR2 FQGNSA.

The rearrangement links TRBV30 to TRBJ1-6, with 8 bases that match TRBD1. Germline V gives CDR1 GTSNPN, CDR2 SVGIG (reference sequence). Unmatched junction bases numbered 7, after V lost 1 base and J lost 8 bases. The CDR3 sequence is 15 residues long. This chain's CDR3 is CAWSGTGSGDSPLHF. In DNA, the CDR3 is TGTGCCTGGAGTGGGACAGGGTCCGGGGATTCACCCCTCCACTTT. The full variable domain, in which reference TRBV30 and TRBJ1-6 provide the parts outside the CDR3, is SQTIHQWPATLVQPVGSPLSLECTVEGTSNPNLYWYRQAAGRGLQLLFYSVGIGQISSEVPQNLSASRPQDRQFILSSKKLLLSDSGFYLCAWSGTGSGDSPLHFGNGTRLTVT.

This clonotype was seen only a few times. The chain recombines TRBV5-8 with TRBJ2-5, with TRBD1 matching 8 bases. The CDR3 is 18 amino acids. Germline V gene data show CDR1 as SGHTS and CDR2 as YDEGEE. J gave up 5 bases and V 2 bases, and 17 bases lay outside the gene matches. Written as DNA, the CDR3 is TGTGCCAGCAGCTTTCTGGGACAGGCGTCGCCAACGCGGGAGACCCAGTACTTC. It codes for CASSFLGQASPTRETQYF. Variable domain in full (rest from reference TRBV5-8 and TRBJ2-5): EAGVTQSPTHLIKTRGQQATLRCSPISGHTSVYWYQQALGLGLQFLLWYDEGEERNRGNFPPRFSGRQFPNYSSELNVNALELEDSALYLCASSFLGQASPTRETQYFGPGTRLLVL.

This clonotype was seen at least ten times. The chain recombines TRBV6-2 or TRBV6-3 with TRBJ2-7; D is unresolved. Germline V gene data show CDR1 as MNHEY and CDR2 as SVGEGT. The CDR3 sequence is 14 residues long. With 6 bases removed from V and 3 bases from J, the gap between germline ends came to 15 bases. DNA for the CDR3: TGTGCCAGCAGCCTCACCCGGGCCAACTACGAGCAGTACTTC. Translated: CASSLTRANYEQYF.